The rows below give T cell receptor beta chains drawn from one sample of a study of blood T cell repertoires in COVID-19. Sequenced by immunoSEQ multiplex PCR; TCRdb stores in-frame clones only, minus some. The table records 250,000 or so clones, 86% of them present only once. Sequenced input: PBMCs or T cells enriched from blood (not recorded which). The receptors originated from a woman aged 18-29 years who had recovered from COVID-19. CDR3s include the opening cysteine and the closing phenylalanine or tryptophan. Fields, in order: D gene, V gene, CDR3 length, J gene, CDR3 protein. D genes are given only for firm matches.

>-|TRBV28|13|TRBJ1-1
CASSFLRNTEAFF
>TRBD1|TRBV5-5|15|TRBJ2-7
CASSFTGTVTYEQYF
>TRBD2|TRBV19|17|TRBJ2-4
CASSPREGLLAKNIQYF
>TRBD1|TRBV2|15|TRBJ1-1
CASSPGDRLNTEAFF
>-|TRBV5-5|16|TRBJ1-6
CASSRDATGGFLPLHF
>TRBD2|TRBV4-3|21|TRBJ2-5
CASSQTGTSGSAVGRPETQYF
>-|TRBV19|14|TRBJ1-5
CASTPGGSNQPQHF
>TRBD1|TRBV29-1|14|TRBJ2-3
CSVERQGVTDTQYF
>-|TRBV3-1/TRBV3-2|13|TRBJ2-2
CASSQAASGELFF
>-|TRBV7-9|14|TRBJ1-2
CASSLASANYGYTF
>TRBD2|TRBV28|13|TRBJ2-7
CASSFGTTYEQYF
>-|TRBV7-2|14|TRBJ2-7
CASSWGPGLYEQYF
>-|TRBV30|13|TRBJ1-6
CAWNVQGDSPLHF
>TRBD2|TRBV28|15|TRBJ2-5
CASRPALAGVETQYF
>-|TRBV5-1|13|TRBJ1-1
CASSLSRNTEAFF